What follows describes a single T cell receptor beta chain. Its antigen is unidentified. This sample was taken from a study of siplizumab effects on memory and regulatory T cells. Study observations and caveats: Reactions containing siplizumab showed mappable alloreactive CD4+ clones averaging approximately 75% Treg-derived, versus 26.9% in controls.

The CDR3 spans 16 residues. CDR1 and CDR2 from the germline V gene are MGHRA and YSYEKL. Trimming cost V 4 bases and J 6 bases; bases outside gene matches: 10. Approximately 10^5 TCR templates were assayed per sample. Data came from immunoSEQ multiplex PCR; TCRdb stores just in-frame clones and leaves some out. The table lists over 60,000 clones, about 90% of them singletons. This receptor was identified in a human donor in good health. The sample consisted of CD8+ T cells sorted from blood. The chain uses TRBV4-1 and TRBJ2-2, with 8 positions matching TRBD1. The CDR3 protein is CASSPRTGWQAGELFF. The CDR3 DNA reads TGCGCCAGCAGCCCGCGGACAGGGTGGCAAGCCGGGGAGCTGTTTTTT.